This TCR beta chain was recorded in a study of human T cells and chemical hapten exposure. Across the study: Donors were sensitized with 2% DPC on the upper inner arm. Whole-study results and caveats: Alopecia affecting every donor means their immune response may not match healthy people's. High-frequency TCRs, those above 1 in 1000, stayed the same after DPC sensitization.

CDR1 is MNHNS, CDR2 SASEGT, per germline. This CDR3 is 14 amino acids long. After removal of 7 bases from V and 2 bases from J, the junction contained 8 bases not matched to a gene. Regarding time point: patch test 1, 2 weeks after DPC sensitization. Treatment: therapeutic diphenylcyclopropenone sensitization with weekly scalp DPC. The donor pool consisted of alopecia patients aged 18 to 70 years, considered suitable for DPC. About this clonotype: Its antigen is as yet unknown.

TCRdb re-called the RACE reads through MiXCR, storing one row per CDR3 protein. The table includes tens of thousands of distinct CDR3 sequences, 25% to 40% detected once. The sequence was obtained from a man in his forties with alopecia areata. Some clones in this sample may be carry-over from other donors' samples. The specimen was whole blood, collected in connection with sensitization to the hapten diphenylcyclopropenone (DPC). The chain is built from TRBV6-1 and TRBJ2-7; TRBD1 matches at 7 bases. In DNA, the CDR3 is TGTGCCAGCAAAGACAGGGTATGGGCCTACGAGCAGTACTTC. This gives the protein CASKDRVWAYEQYF.